A single sample is the source of the 3 T cell receptor beta chains below, sequenced in a study of CD8 T cells in Susac syndrome (dated by TCRdb to about 2019). Library construction relied on the immunoSEQ multiplex PCR assay. RNA was extracted with the RNeasy kit and roughly 0.45 to 1 ug was reverse transcribed using random hexamers. TCRdb itself trimmed the public reads at Q25 with fastp, ran MiXCR and retained productive beta chains. Every CDR3 protein is listed once, alongside the most common genes and DNA of its rows. Recorded for this sample are 200,000 to 250,000 distinct CDR3 sequences; around 96% of them occurred a single time. Jointly, the top ten make up 0.095% of the sample. Sequenced material: CD4+ T cells from PBMCs. Receptors were obtained from a human donor with multiple sclerosis.

The V call is TRBV30, the J call TRBJ2-1, with D possibly TRBD2 on 6 matching bases. This CDR3 spans 16 amino acids. V was shortened by 5 bases and J by 6 bases, with 23 bases between the two germline ends. Looked up from germline, CDR1 is GTSNPN and CDR2 is SVGIG (reference sequence). The CDR3: CAWGPLEGRMSNEQFF. The CDR3 nucleotides are TGTGCCTGGGGTCCGTTGGAGGGGCGTATGAGCAATGAGCAGTTCTTC.

The V and J genes are TRBV29-1 and TRBJ1-6, with D possibly matching TRBD1 (5 bases). The CDR3 length is 13 residues. Germline loops: CDR1 SQVTM, CDR2 ANQGSEA. Trimming cost V 6 bases and J 8 bases, with 14 bases left between them. The CDR3 loop reads CSVCFGRDSPLHF. The CDR3 region has the DNA TGCAGCGTCTGTTTTGGCAGGGATTCACCCCTCCACTTT.

The chain couples TRBV7-9 to TRBJ2-1; 9 bases agree with TRBD2. Trimming at V came to 0 bases and at J to 1 base, leaving 7 bases not matched to a gene. The CDR3 spans 18 residues. Germline lookup yields CDR1 SEHNR and CDR2 FQNEAQ (reference sequence). The CDR3 DNA reads as TGTGCCAGCAGCTTAGCGAGAGTAGCGGGAGTTTCCTACAATGAGCAGTTCTTC. It yields the protein CASSLARVAGVSYNEQFF.